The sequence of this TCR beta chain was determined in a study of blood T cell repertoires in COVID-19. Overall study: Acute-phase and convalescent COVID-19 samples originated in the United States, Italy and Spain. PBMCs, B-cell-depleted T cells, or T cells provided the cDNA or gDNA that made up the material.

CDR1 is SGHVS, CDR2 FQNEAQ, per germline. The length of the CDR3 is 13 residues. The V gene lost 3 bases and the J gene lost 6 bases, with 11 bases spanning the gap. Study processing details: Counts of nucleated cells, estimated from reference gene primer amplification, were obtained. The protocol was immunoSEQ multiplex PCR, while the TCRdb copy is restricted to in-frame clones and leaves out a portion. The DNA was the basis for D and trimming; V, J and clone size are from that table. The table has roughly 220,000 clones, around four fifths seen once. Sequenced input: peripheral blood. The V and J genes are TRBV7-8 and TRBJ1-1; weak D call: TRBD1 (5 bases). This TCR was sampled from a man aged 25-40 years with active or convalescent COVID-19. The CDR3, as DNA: TGTGCCAGCAGCTTTTGGGGGGATCCTGAAGCTTTCTTT. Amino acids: CASSFWGDPEAFF.